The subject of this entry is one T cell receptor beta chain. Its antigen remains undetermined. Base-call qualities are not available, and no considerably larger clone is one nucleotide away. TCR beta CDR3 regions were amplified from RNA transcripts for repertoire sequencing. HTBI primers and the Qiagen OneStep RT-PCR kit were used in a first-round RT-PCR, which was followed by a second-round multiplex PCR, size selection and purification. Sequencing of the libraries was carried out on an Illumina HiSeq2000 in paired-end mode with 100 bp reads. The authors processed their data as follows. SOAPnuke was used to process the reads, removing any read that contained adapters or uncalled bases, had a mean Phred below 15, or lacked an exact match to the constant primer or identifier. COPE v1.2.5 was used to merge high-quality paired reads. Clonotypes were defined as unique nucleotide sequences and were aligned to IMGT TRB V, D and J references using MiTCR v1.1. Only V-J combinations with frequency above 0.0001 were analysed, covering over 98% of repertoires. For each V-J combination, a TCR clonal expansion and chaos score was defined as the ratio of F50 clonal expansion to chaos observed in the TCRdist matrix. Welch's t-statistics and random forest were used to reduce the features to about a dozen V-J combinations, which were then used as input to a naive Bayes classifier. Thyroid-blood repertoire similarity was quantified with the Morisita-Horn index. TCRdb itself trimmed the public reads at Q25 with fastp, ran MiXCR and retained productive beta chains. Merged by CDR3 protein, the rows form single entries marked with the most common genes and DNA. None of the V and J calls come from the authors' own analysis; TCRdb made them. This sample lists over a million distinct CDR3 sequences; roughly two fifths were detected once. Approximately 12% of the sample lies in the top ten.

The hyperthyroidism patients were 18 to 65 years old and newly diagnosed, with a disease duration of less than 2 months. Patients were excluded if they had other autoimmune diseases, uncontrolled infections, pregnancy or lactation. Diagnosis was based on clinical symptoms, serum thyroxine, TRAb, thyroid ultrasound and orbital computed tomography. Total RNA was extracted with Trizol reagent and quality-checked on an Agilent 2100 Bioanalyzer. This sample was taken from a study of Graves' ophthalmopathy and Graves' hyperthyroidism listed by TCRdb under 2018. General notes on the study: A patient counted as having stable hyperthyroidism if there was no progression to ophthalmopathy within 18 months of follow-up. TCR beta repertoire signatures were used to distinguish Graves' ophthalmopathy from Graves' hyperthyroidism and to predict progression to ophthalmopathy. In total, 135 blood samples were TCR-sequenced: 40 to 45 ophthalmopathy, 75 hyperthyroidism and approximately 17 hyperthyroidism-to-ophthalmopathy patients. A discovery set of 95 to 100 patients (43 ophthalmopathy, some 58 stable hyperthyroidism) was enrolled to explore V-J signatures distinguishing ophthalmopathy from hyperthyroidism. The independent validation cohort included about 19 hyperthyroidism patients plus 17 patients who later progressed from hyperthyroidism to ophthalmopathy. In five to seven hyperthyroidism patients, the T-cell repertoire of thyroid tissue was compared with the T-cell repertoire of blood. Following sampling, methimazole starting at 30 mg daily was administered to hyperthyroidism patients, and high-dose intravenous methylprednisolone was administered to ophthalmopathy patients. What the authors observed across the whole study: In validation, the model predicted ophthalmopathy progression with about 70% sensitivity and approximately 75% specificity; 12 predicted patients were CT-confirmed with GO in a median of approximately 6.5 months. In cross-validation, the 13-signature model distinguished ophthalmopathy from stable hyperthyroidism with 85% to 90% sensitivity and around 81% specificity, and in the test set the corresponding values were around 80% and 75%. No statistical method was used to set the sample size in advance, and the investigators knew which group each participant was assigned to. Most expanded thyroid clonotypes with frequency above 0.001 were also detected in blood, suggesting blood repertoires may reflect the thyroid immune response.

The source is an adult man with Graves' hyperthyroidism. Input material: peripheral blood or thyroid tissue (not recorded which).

The CDR3 protein: CASRAPLYEQYF. The bases are TGTGCCAGCCGGGCCCCACTCTACGAGCAGTACTTC. The rearrangement combines TRBV6-1 with TRBJ2-7; no confident D gene assignment can be made. The cysteine opens and the phenylalanine closes a CDR3 of 12 amino acids. Only the CDR3 DNA is retained, 36 bases long and in frame from the first base. CDR1 is given as MNHNS and CDR2 as SASEGT, both from the germline V gene. The junction carries 11 bases between V and J, which are trimmed by 8 bases and 3 bases respectively.